Following are 3 T cell receptor beta chains from one sample sequenced in a study of tissue T cells after allogeneic stem cell transplantation. Assay used: immunoSEQ multiplex PCR; TCRdb lists only in-frame clones, some missing. The data show more than 20,000 clones, just under 75% seen once. Sequencing was done on a sample of spleen. The receptors originated from a female BALB/c mouse in good health. This mouse strain has H2-d as its MHC haplotype.

This clone was found once. The gene names given are mouse names. The CDR3 end lies 1 residue beyond the end of the read and is filled in from the germline J gene. V and J are TRBV13-2 and TRBJ1-1; D unresolved. Germline V gene sequence: CDR1 NNHNN, CDR2 SYGAGS (reference sequence). V lost 5 bases to trimming and J lost 8 bases, with 7 bases between them. The CDR3 consists of 10 residues. Incomplete CDR3 DNA: TGTGCCAGCGGGGGGAAGGAAGTCTTC. This gives the protein CASGGKEVF. The entire CDR3 protein is CASGGKEVFF.

This clone was counted between two and nine times. Mouse germline and gene names are used. From the germline J gene comes the end of the CDR3, since the read stops 1 residue before it. V and J are TRBV2 and TRBJ1-4; a weak D match, TRBD1 (5 bases). Germline lookup yields CDR1 LGHNA and CDR2 YSYQKL. The length of the CDR3 is 14 residues. V was trimmed by 2 bases and J by 4 bases, leaving 8 bases between them. CDR3 DNA, as far as it was read: TGTGCCAGCAGCCAACGGCAGGGCAACGAAAGATTATTT. Its protein is CASSQRQGNERLF. The CDR3 in full is CASSQRQGNERLFF.

With regard to this clone: Genes here carry mouse names. The read stops 1 residue short of the end of the CDR3; the missing end is completed from the germline J gene. The chain combines TRBV13-1 with TRBJ2-3; no clear D gene. V lost 4 bases and J lost 0, with 6 bases in between. This CDR3 contains 13 residues. Per the germline V gene, CDR1 is NSHNY and CDR2 is SYGAGN. The CDR3: CASSPDSAETLYF. CDR3 DNA (partial): TGTGCCAGCAGTCCTGACAGTGCAGAAACGCTGTAT.